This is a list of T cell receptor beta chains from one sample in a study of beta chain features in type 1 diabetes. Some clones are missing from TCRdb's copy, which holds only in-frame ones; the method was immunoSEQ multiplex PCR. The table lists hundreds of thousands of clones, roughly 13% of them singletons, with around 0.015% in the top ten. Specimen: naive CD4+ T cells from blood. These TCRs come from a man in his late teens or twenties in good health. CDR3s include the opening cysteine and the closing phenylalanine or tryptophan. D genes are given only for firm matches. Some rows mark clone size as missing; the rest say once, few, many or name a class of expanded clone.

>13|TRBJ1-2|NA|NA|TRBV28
TGTGCCAGCAGCCCCATGGGGGGTTCCGGCTACACCTTC
CASSPMGGSGYTF
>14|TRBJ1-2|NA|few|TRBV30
TGTGCCTGGAGTGGGTTGGCAGGGTGGTATGGCTACACCTTC
CAWSGLAGWYGYTF
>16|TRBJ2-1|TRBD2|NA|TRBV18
TGTGCCAGCTCTCCATCCGGGACTAGCGGGAGATATGAGCAGTTCTTC
CASSPSGTSGRYEQFF
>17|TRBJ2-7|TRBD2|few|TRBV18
TGTGCCAGCTCACCCCCTCCGGGACGAGCGGGGCGTTACGAGCAGTACTTC
CASSPPPGRAGRYEQYF
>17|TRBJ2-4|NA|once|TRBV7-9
TGTGCCAGCAGCGATTTTGCGAAAGGGGGGGACAAAAACATTCAGTACTTC
CASSDFAKGGDKNIQYF
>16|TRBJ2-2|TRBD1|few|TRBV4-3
TGCGCCAGCAGCCAAGATGAGGGGGCGGGCACCGGGGAGCTGTTTTTT
CASSQDEGAGTGELFF
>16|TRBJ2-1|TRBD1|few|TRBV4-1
TGCGCCAGCAGCCGACCTCCGGGACAGTTTATCTATGAGCAGTTCTTC
CASSRPPGQFIYEQFF
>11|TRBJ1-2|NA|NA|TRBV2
TGTGCCAGCACTGGTACAGGGGGCTACACCTTC
CASTGTGGYTF
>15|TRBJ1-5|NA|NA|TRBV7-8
TGTGCCAGCAGCTTATATAGGGGAATAGTTCAGCCCCAGCATTTT
CASSLYRGIVQPQHF
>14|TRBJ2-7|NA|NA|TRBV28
TGTGCCAGCAGTTCAGGGGCGACCTCCTACGAGCAGTACTTC
CASSSGATSYEQYF
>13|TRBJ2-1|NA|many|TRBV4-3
TGCGCCAGCAGCCGAGATCCCGGGGATGAGCAGTTCTTC
CASSRDPGDEQFF
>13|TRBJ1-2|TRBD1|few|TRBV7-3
TGTGCCAGCAGCTCGGGACAGGACTCTGGCTACACCTTC
CASSSGQDSGYTF
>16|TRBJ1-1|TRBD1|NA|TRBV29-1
TGCAGCGTTGAAGTAAGCCGGACAGGGCTGAACACTGAAGCTTTCTTT
CSVEVSRTGLNTEAFF
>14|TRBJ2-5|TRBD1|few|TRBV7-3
TGTGCCAGCAGCCCCGGGACAGGGGTAGAGACCCAGTACTTC
CASSPGTGVETQYF
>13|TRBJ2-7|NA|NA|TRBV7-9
TGTGCCAGCAGCTTGAGGACAGCTTACGAGCAGTACTTC
CASSLRTAYEQYF
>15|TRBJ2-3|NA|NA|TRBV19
TGTGCCAGTAGTAGAACGAGCATCAGCACAGATACGCAGTATTTT
CASSRTSISTDTQYF
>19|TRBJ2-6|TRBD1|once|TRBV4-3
TGCGCCAGCAGCCAAGGTTTCATAACGACAGGGTCTGGGGCCAACGTCCTGACTTTC
CASSQGFITTGSGANVLTF
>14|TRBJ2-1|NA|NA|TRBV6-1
TGTGCCAGCGCTAGCGCAAGCTCCTACAATGAGCAGTTCTTC
CASASASSYNEQFF
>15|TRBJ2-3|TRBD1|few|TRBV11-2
TGTGCCAGCAGCTTAGGTCAGGGGGGCACAGATACGCAGTATTTT
CASSLGQGGTDTQYF
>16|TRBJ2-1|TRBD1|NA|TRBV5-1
TGCGCCAGCAGCTTGGGGGGGACGGGACAGAACAATGAGCAGTTCTTC
CASSLGGTGQNNEQFF
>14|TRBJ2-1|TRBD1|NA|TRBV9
TGTGCCAGCAGCGATGGACAGGCGTACAATGAGCAGTTCTTC
CASSDGQAYNEQFF
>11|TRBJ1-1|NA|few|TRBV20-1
TGCAGTGCTCGGGACATCACTGAAGCTTTCTTT
CSARDITEAFF
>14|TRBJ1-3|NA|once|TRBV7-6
TGTGCCAGCAGCTTAGGACAAAGGGGAAACACCATATATTTT
CASSLGQRGNTIYF
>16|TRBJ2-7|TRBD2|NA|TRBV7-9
TGTGCCAGCAGCTCCCGACTAGCGGGGGGGCTAGACGAGCAGTACTTC
CASSSRLAGGLDEQYF
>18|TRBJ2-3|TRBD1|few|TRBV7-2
TGTGCCAGCAGTTCCGGGACAGGGGGCCCTTCGGGTACAGATACGCAGTATTTT
CASSSGTGGPSGTDTQYF
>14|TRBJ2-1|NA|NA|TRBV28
TGTGCCAGCAGGTTTGGGGGCCGGGCCAATGAGCAGTTCTTC
CASRFGGRANEQFF
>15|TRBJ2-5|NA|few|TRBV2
TGTGCCAGCAGTGAAGACAGGGTATTGGGAGAGACCCAGTACTTC
CASSEDRVLGETQYF
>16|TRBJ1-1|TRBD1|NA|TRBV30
TGTGCCTGGAGCGCAGGACGGGACAGAAGTCACACTGAAGCTTTCTTT
CAWSAGRDRSHTEAFF
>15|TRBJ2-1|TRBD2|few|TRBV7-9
TGTGCCAGCAGAGAACGGGAGGGCCTCTTGAATGAGCAGTTCTTC
CASREREGLLNEQFF
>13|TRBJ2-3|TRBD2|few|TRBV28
TGTGCCAGCAGTTCCGGGGGGGCCGGTACGCAGTATTTT
CASSSGGAGTQYF
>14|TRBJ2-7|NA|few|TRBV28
TGTGCCAGCAGTTTACAGGGGACCACCTACGAGCAGTACTTC
CASSLQGTTYEQYF
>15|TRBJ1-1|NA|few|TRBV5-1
TGCGCCAGCAGCTTGGCCTCACATGCGGGCACTGAAGCTTTCTTT
CASSLASHAGTEAFF
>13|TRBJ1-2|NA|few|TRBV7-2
TGTGCCAGCAGCTTAGCGAGCAACTATGGCTACACCTTC
CASSLASNYGYTF
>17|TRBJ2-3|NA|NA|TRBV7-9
TGTGCCAGCAGCCCGACCCGAGGAGGGGCTATCACAGATACGCAGTATTTT
CASSPTRGGAITDTQYF
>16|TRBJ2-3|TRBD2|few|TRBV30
TGTGCCTGGAGTGTCGGTCGGGAGGGCCTCCGGGGTACGCAGTATTTT
CAWSVGREGLRGTQYF
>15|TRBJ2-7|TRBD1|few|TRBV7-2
TGTGCCAGCAGCTCTGAAACAGGGGTCTCCTACGAGCAGTACTTC
CASSSETGVSYEQYF
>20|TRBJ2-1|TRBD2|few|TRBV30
TGTGCCTGGAGTGCGATAGGACTAGCGGGAGGGCATTCATCCTACAATGAGCAGTTCTTC
CAWSAIGLAGGHSSYNEQFF
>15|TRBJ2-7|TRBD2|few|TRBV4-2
TGTGCCAGCAGCCAAGAAGGGACTAGCGGGATGCTGCAGTACTTC
CASSQEGTSGMLQYF
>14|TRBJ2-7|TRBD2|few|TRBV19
TGTGCCAGTAGTCCGCGCGGGAGTATCTACGAGCAGTACTTC
CASSPRGSIYEQYF
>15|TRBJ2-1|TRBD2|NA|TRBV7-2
TGTGCCAGCAGCTTAGGGGGACTAGCGGCGATTGAGCAGTTCTTC
CASSLGGLAAIEQFF
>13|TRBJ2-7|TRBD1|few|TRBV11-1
TGTGCCAGCAGCTTTCGGGACAGCTACGAGCAGTACTTC
CASSFRDSYEQYF
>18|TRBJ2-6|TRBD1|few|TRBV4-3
TGCGCCAGCAGCCAAGATCGGCAGGGGGCTTCTGGGGCCAACGTCCTGACTTTC
CASSQDRQGASGANVLTF
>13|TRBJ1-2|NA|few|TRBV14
TGTGCCAGCAGCCAAGAAGGGGGAATAGACTACACCTTC
CASSQEGGIDYTF
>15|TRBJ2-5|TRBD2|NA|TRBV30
TGTGCCTGGAGTCGGGTCGGGAGGGTACAAGAGACCCAGTACTTC
CAWSRVGRVQETQYF
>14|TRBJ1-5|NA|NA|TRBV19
TGTGCCAGTAGTACTCGGACTGGGAATCAGCCCCAGCATTTT
CASSTRTGNQPQHF
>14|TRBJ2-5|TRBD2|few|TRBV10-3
TGTGCCATCAGTGTTTGGGGGGGAGAAGAGACCCAGTACTTC
CAISVWGGEETQYF
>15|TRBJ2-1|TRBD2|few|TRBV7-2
TGTGCCAGCAGCTTCAGGACTAGCGGGAGGAATGAGCAGTTCTTC
CASSFRTSGRNEQFF
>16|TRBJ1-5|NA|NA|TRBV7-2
TGTGCCAGCAGCTTATTGGGGCAGGGGCTCGGCCAGCCCCAGCATTTT
CASSLLGQGLGQPQHF
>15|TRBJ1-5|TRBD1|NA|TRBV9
TGTGCCAGCAGCGTGGGGACAGGGGGCGATCAGCCCCAGCATTTT
CASSVGTGGDQPQHF
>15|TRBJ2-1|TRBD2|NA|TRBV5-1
TGCGCCAGCAGCCGCGGGACTAGCGGTTACAATGAGCAGTTCTTC
CASSRGTSGYNEQFF
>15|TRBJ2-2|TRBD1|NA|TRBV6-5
TGTGCCAGCAGACCTGACAGGGGGCGCACCGGGGAGCTGTTTTTT
CASRPDRGRTGELFF
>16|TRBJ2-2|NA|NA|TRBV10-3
TGTGCCATCACCCAAGGACAGCCCCCGAACACCGGGGAGCTGTTTTTT
CAITQGQPPNTGELFF
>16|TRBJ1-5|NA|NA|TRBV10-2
TGCGCCAGCATGGATTACGGGACACCAGGAAAGGAGCCCCAGCATTTT
CASMDYGTPGKEPQHF
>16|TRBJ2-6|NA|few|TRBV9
TGTGCCAGCAGCGCGTCACAGGCGGCTGGGGCCAACGTCCTGACTTTC
CASSASQAAGANVLTF
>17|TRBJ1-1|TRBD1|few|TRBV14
TGTGCCAGCAGCCATGGCCGGGACAGGCGATTGAACACTGAAGCTTTCTTT
CASSHGRDRRLNTEAFF